The rows below give T cell receptor beta chains drawn from one sample of a study of CD8+ T cells in alopecia areata. Repertoires were generated with immunoSEQ multiplex PCR, while TCRdb's copy carries only in-frame clones and drops some. The sample consists of more than 95,000 clones, less than 70% of them appearing once. The sample consisted of CD4+ T cells sorted from blood. The receptors originated from a human donor in good health. Each CDR3 is given with its conserved first and last residue. Each record gives: J gene, clone size, D gene, V gene, CDR3 DNA, CDR3 protein. D genes are given only for firm matches. Not all rows give a size; the values are once, few, many and, for expanded clones, a class.

J: TRBJ2-3
size: -
D: -
V: TRBV27
DNA: TGTGCCAGCAGTTTATCGAACGCGGATACGCAGTATTTT
CDR3: CASSLSNADTQYF

J: TRBJ2-7
size: few
D: TRBD1
V: TRBV25-1
DNA: TGTGCCAGCACCGGGACAGCGGCCTACGAGCAGTACTTC
CDR3: CASTGTAAYEQYF

J: TRBJ1-5
size: -
D: -
V: TRBV6-6
DNA: TGTGCCAGCAGGGACATCGAAATCTTTAGCAATCAGCCCCAGCATTTT
CDR3: CASRDIEIFSNQPQHF

J: TRBJ2-3
size: -
D: -
V: TRBV4-3
DNA: TGCGCCAGCAGCCGATCGGCCCTACGGCCAGATACGCAGTATTTT
CDR3: CASSRSALRPDTQYF

J: TRBJ2-3
size: -
D: -
V: TRBV28
DNA: TGTGCCAGCAGTTTAACAGGAGACACAGATACGCAGTATTTT
CDR3: CASSLTGDTDTQYF

J: TRBJ2-3
size: -
D: -
V: TRBV29-1
DNA: TGCAGCGTTCTATCCGATACGCAGTATTTT
CDR3: CSVLSDTQYF

J: TRBJ2-5
size: few
D: TRBD2
V: TRBV19
DNA: TGTGCCAGTAGTATCGGTAGCGGGCCAGAGACCCAGTACTTC
CDR3: CASSIGSGPETQYF

J: TRBJ2-5
size: -
D: TRBD1
V: TRBV6-1
DNA: TGTGCCAGCAGTAACCCCGGGACAGGGTGGGAGACCCAGTACTTC
CDR3: CASSNPGTGWETQYF

J: TRBJ2-7
size: few
D: -
V: TRBV29-1
DNA: TGCAGCGCCACAGGGTTGGGCAACGAGCAGTACTTC
CDR3: CSATGLGNEQYF

J: TRBJ1-5
size: -
D: -
V: TRBV7-2
DNA: TGTGCCAGCAGCCAGAGCAATCAGCCCCAGCATTTT
CDR3: CASSQSNQPQHF

J: TRBJ1-2
size: -
D: TRBD1
V: TRBV4-3
DNA: TGCGCCAGCAGCCAAGCGGGACAGGGCGAGAACTATGGCTACACCTTC
CDR3: CASSQAGQGENYGYTF

J: TRBJ1-2
size: -
D: TRBD1
V: TRBV6-6
DNA: TGTGCCAGCAGTACCCGGGACAGGGCCTATGGCTACACCTTC
CDR3: CASSTRDRAYGYTF

J: TRBJ2-7
size: -
D: TRBD1
V: TRBV7-2
DNA: TGTGCCAGCAGCTGGGACAGAAGCTCCTACGAGCAGTACTTC
CDR3: CASSWDRSSYEQYF

J: TRBJ2-1
size: few
D: TRBD2
V: TRBV7-2
DNA: TGTGCCAGCAGCCCAGGAGGTAGCGGGGGGGCTGGGGTCAATGAGCAGTTCTTC
CDR3: CASSPGGSGGAGVNEQFF

J: TRBJ2-3
size: -
D: -
V: TRBV7-2
DNA: TGTGCCAGCAGCTTAGATGCGGCCGGGACAGATACGCAGTATTTT
CDR3: CASSLDAAGTDTQYF

J: TRBJ2-3
size: -
D: -
V: TRBV18
DNA: TGTGCCAGCTCACCAGGGTTCACAGATACGCAGTATTTT
CDR3: CASSPGFTDTQYF

J: TRBJ2-3
size: few
D: -
V: TRBV29-1
DNA: TGCAGCGTACTACGGGGGCCGAGCACAGATACGCAGTATTTT
CDR3: CSVLRGPSTDTQYF

J: TRBJ1-2
size: -
D: -
V: TRBV10-3
DNA: TGTGCCATCAGTGAGTCAAGTCCCTATGGCTACACCTTC
CDR3: CAISESSPYGYTF

J: TRBJ1-1
size: -
D: -
V: TRBV7-9
DNA: TGTGCCAGCAGCTTTGCAGGGGCTAACACTGAAGCTTTCTTT
CDR3: CASSFAGANTEAFF

J: TRBJ2-7
size: few
D: TRBD1
V: TRBV5-4
DNA: TGTGCCAGCAGCTTGGCTGTCGGGAGACAGGGGAGTGGCGAGCAGTACTTC
CDR3: CASSLAVGRQGSGEQYF

J: TRBJ2-7
size: many
D: -
V: TRBV5-6
DNA: TGTGCCAGCAGCCGGGGCCACGAGCAGTACTTC
CDR3: CASSRGHEQYF

J: TRBJ2-7
size: -
D: -
V: TRBV15
DNA: TGTGCCACCAGCCCCCTTAGTAGCTCCTACGAGCAGTACTTC
CDR3: CATSPLSSSYEQYF

J: TRBJ2-4
size: once
D: -
V: TRBV4-2
DNA: TGTGCCAGCGAGAACACCCGGGGGAAAAACATTCAGTACTTC
CDR3: CASENTRGKNIQYF

J: TRBJ1-2
size: -
D: -
V: TRBV28
DNA: TGTGCCAGCAGTCTCATCGGGACTCTCGAGGGCTACACCTTC
CDR3: CASSLIGTLEGYTF

J: TRBJ1-2
size: -
D: -
V: TRBV7-3
DNA: TGTGCCAGCAGGTTAGGGGCAAGGGAAAGTTATGGCTACACCTTC
CDR3: CASRLGARESYGYTF

J: TRBJ1-5
size: -
D: -
V: TRBV30
DNA: TGTGCCTGGAATGGGGCAGGACTCAATCAGCCCCAGCATTTT
CDR3: CAWNGAGLNQPQHF

J: TRBJ2-2
size: -
D: TRBD1
V: TRBV18
DNA: TGTGCCAGCTCGGCACAGGGGGATACGAACACCGGGGAGCTGTTTTTT
CDR3: CASSAQGDTNTGELFF

J: TRBJ2-5
size: -
D: -
V: TRBV5-1
DNA: TGCGCCAGCAGACCGGGACCGCAAGAGACCCAGTACTTC
CDR3: CASRPGPQETQYF

J: TRBJ2-7
size: few
D: -
V: TRBV30
DNA: TGTGCCTGGGCCCCGAGCTCCTACGAGCAGTACTTC
CDR3: CAWAPSSYEQYF

J: TRBJ1-3
size: -
D: -
V: TRBV28
DNA: TGTGCCAGCACCCTACCCAGCGGAAACACCATATATTTT
CDR3: CASTLPSGNTIYF

J: TRBJ1-5
size: -
D: -
V: TRBV2
DNA: TGTGCCAGCAGCCAACGACAGGGCAATCAGCCCCAGCATTTT
CDR3: CASSQRQGNQPQHF

J: TRBJ2-1
size: few
D: TRBD2
V: TRBV2
DNA: TGTGCCAGCAGTGAGAAGGCGGGGGGGCCTGGTGAGCAGTTCTTC
CDR3: CASSEKAGGPGEQFF

J: TRBJ1-2
size: few
D: -
V: TRBV25-1
DNA: TGTGCCAGCAGTGATAGGGGGTATGGCTACACCTTC
CDR3: CASSDRGYGYTF

J: TRBJ1-2
size: -
D: TRBD1
V: TRBV23-1
DNA: TGCGCCAGCAGTCAATCCCCCGGACAGGGGGGGACCTCAAACTATGGCTACACCTTC
CDR3: CASSQSPGQGGTSNYGYTF

J: TRBJ1-2
size: -
D: -
V: TRBV29-1
DNA: TGCAGCGTTGAGGTCATGAGCTATGGCTACACCTTC
CDR3: CSVEVMSYGYTF

J: TRBJ2-3
size: -
D: -
V: TRBV7-2
DNA: TGTGCCAGTCGCAGGGACGAGGGCACAGATACGCAGTATTTT
CDR3: CASRRDEGTDTQYF

J: TRBJ1-1
size: many
D: TRBD1
V: TRBV18
DNA: TGTGCCAGCTCACCGACAGGGGACACTGAAGCTTTCTTT
CDR3: CASSPTGDTEAFF

J: TRBJ1-1
size: -
D: TRBD1
V: TRBV7-9
DNA: TGTGCCAGCAGCATCCAAGGGACAGCGAACACTGAAGCTTTCTTT
CDR3: CASSIQGTANTEAFF

J: TRBJ2-1
size: -
D: TRBD2
V: TRBV6-1
DNA: TGTGCCAGCAGTGAAGATCGCGGGAGTGAGCAGTTCTTC
CDR3: CASSEDRGSEQFF

J: TRBJ2-7
size: -
D: TRBD2
V: TRBV7-2
DNA: TGTGCCAGCAGCTTAGGGACTAGCGGGGGGGCGGTTGAGCAGTACTTC
CDR3: CASSLGTSGGAVEQYF

J: TRBJ1-3
size: -
D: TRBD1
V: TRBV25-1
DNA: TGTGCCAGCAGTGACCCACAGGGGACTGGAAACACCATATATTTT
CDR3: CASSDPQGTGNTIYF

J: TRBJ1-4
size: -
D: -
V: TRBV25-1
DNA: TGTGCCAGCAGTCCACTTCAACGGGGGGCGAATGAAAAACTGTTTTTT
CDR3: CASSPLQRGANEKLFF

J: TRBJ1-6
size: -
D: -
V: TRBV5-6
DNA: TGTGCCAGCAGCTTGGTCGGGTTTGGCTATAATTCACCCCTCCACTTT
CDR3: CASSLVGFGYNSPLHF

J: TRBJ1-1
size: -
D: -
V: TRBV28
DNA: TGTGCCAGCAGTTATAACAGGATCGAAGCTTTCTTT
CDR3: CASSYNRIEAFF

J: TRBJ1-5
size: -
D: -
V: TRBV21-1
DNA: TGTGCCAGCAGCCCTCCTGATCCTTGGGAGGGGGGGGACAGCCATAGCAATCAGCCCCAGCATTTT
CDR3: CASSPPDPWEGGDSHSNQPQHF

J: TRBJ2-3
size: -
D: -
V: TRBV6-6
DNA: TGTGCCATCAGTGACCTGGGGACTGACACAGATACGCAGTATTTT
CDR3: CAISDLGTDTDTQYF

J: TRBJ2-7
size: few
D: -
V: TRBV5-1
DNA: TGCGCCAGCAGTCCAGCTGTGAACCACGAGCAGTACTTC
CDR3: CASSPAVNHEQYF

J: TRBJ1-5
size: -
D: -
V: TRBV28
DNA: TGTGCCAGCAGTTTATGGGGGACATCTCATAGCAATCAGCCCCAGCATTTT
CDR3: CASSLWGTSHSNQPQHF

J: TRBJ1-2
size: few
D: -
V: TRBV5-1
DNA: TGCGCCAGCAGCTCGACACGGGAGGGTTATGGCTACACCTTC
CDR3: CASSSTREGYGYTF

J: TRBJ2-7
size: -
D: -
V: TRBV10-3
DNA: TGTGCCTCAAACGACAAGCCCCCCTACGAGCAGTACTTC
CDR3: CASNDKPPYEQYF

J: TRBJ2-3
size: -
D: -
V: TRBV7-6
DNA: TGTGCCAGCAGCTTAGCGGGGGGCTTCACAGATACGCAGTATTTT
CDR3: CASSLAGGFTDTQYF

J: TRBJ2-5
size: -
D: -
V: TRBV15
DNA: TGTGCCACCAGCAGAGGACAGTCCCAAGAGACCCAGTACTTC
CDR3: CATSRGQSQETQYF

J: TRBJ1-5
size: -
D: -
V: TRBV30
DNA: TGTGCCTGGAGTGTACAGGGCAATCAGCCCCAGCATTTT
CDR3: CAWSVQGNQPQHF

J: TRBJ2-2
size: -
D: -
V: TRBV30
DNA: TGTGCCTGGAGTGCCTGGGGGCGTGGAGCCGGGGAGCTGTTTTTT
CDR3: CAWSAWGRGAGELFF

J: TRBJ2-5
size: -
D: TRBD1
V: TRBV29-1
DNA: TGCAGCGTTGGGACAGGGGAGACCCAGTACTTC
CDR3: CSVGTGETQYF

J: TRBJ2-5
size: -
D: -
V: TRBV9
DNA: TGTGCCAGCAGCGTAGCCTCGGGGAACCTCCAAGAGACCCAGTACTTC
CDR3: CASSVASGNLQETQYF

J: TRBJ2-3
size: few
D: TRBD2
V: TRBV28
DNA: TGTGCCAGCAGTATAGCGGGGGGCCGACGGGATACGCAGTATTTT
CDR3: CASSIAGGRRDTQYF